Listed here are 29 T cell receptor beta chains from one sample, sequenced in a study of circulating CD8 cells and anti-PD-1 response in melanoma. Live CD3+CD8+TCRalphabeta+ cells were sorted into four subsets by PD-1 and/or TIGIT. Each library started from approximately 14 ng of total RNA using the QIAseq Immune Repertoire TCR panel. TCRdb independently ran MiXCR on the reads; one entry per CDR3 protein. The top ten hold roughly three fifths of the sample, which has about 480 distinct CDR3 sequences, approximately 12% seen once. Material: CD8+ T cells from PBMCs, obtained at baseline or after one month of anti-PD-1 therapy (not recorded which). These receptors were obtained from a human donor with melanoma.

In its sample, this clonotype is large. The chain links TRBV7-2 to TRBJ2-5; D may correspond to TRBD1 or TRBD2 (6 bases each). The V end lost 5 bases, the J end lost 3 bases, and 13 bases lay between the germline ends. Germline V gene data show CDR1 as SGHTA and CDR2 as FQGNSA. The CDR3 sequence is 14 residues long. DNA for the CDR3: TGTGCCAGCAGCCGATGGGGGGCGAAAGAGACCCAGTACTTC. As protein: CASSRWGAKETQYF.

Note on this clonotype: This may arise from a read error, as a much more abundant clone is one base away. The rearrangement joins TRBV30 to TRBJ1-2; possibly TRBD1 for D (6 bases). This CDR3 region has 15 residues. The germline V gene has CDR1 GTSNPN and CDR2 SVGIG (reference sequence). V was pared by 2 bases and J by 4 bases, with 17 bases between. As DNA, the CDR3 is TGTGCCTGGAGTACCCAACCAGGGGCGGGCTATGGCTACACCTTC. Residues: CAWSTQPGAGYGYTF. The full variable domain, in which reference TRBV30 and TRBJ1-2 provide the parts outside the CDR3, is SQTIHQWPATLVQPVGSPLSLECTVEGTSNPNLYWYRQAAGRGLQLLFYSVGIGQISSEVPQNLSASRPQDRQFILSSKKLLLSDSGFYLCAWSTQPGAGYGYTFGSGTRLTVV.

By proportion, this clonotype is large. The chain uses TRBV7-2 and TRBJ2-7; D is unclear. CDR3 size: 14 residues. V lost 3 bases to trimming and J lost 2 bases, with 11 bases between them. Germline V gene sequence: CDR1 SGHTA, CDR2 FQGNSA. CDR3 bases: TGTGCCAGCAGCTTTCTGGGGATCCCCTACGAGCAGTACTTC. It yields the protein CASSFLGIPYEQYF. The full variable domain, completed using reference TRBV7-2 and TRBJ2-7, is GAGVSQSPSNKVTEKGKDVELRCDPISGHTALYWYRQSLGQGLEFLIYFQGNSAPDKSGLPSDRFSAERTGGSVSTLTIQRTQQEDSAVYLCASSFLGIPYEQYFGPGTRLTVT.

This clonotype is medium-sized (0.01 to 0.1%) by share. The rearrangement uses TRBV12-3 or TRBV12-4 and TRBJ2-2; 7 bases line up with TRBD2. CDR3 size: 14 residues. The V gene end was trimmed by 2 bases and the J gene end by 4 bases; junction bases not matched to a gene: 1. As DNA, the CDR3 is TGTGCCAGCAGTTTAAGGACTAGCACCGGGGAGCTGTTTTTT. Protein product: CASSLRTSTGELFF.

In this sample, this clonotype is medium-sized. The chain couples TRBV20-1 to TRBJ2-5; 9 bases fit TRBD2. The CDR3 loop spans 16 amino acids. CDR1 and CDR2 (germline): DFQATT, SNEGSKA (reference sequence). The V gene end was trimmed by 1 base and the J gene end by 5 bases; junction bases not matched to a gene: 11. As DNA, the CDR3 is TGCAGTGCTAGAGTTCTAGCGGGGAAACCGCACGAGACCCAGTACTTC. It encodes CSARVLAGKPHETQYF.

Judged by abundance, this clonotype is medium-sized. The genes are TRBV19 and TRBJ2-2; possible D gene TRBD1, 5 bases. Germline V gives CDR1 LNHDA, CDR2 SQIVND (reference sequence). The CDR3 has 13 residues. Trimming left V 8 bases short and J 2 bases short, with 9 bases between. Here the CDR3 reads CASRTPNTGELFF. For the CDR3, the DNA is TGTGCCAGTCGGACACCTAACACCGGGGAGCTGTTTTTT.

This clonotype rates as large. The chain carries TRBV19 and TRBJ1-1, with a weak D call TRBD1 (6 bases). Trimming pared 7 bases from V and 3 bases from J, leaving 12 bases between. Germline V CDR1 and CDR2: LNHDA, SQIVND (reference sequence). This CDR3 is 13 amino acids long. The CDR3: CASTLGGHTEAFF. CDR3 nucleotides: TGTGCCAGTACCCTGGGGGGCCACACTGAAGCTTTCTTT.

Sample share makes this clonotype medium-sized (0.01 to 0.1%). V is TRBV13 and J is TRBJ1-5; TRBD1 agrees at 9 bases. J was trimmed by 4 bases and V by 5 bases; bases with no gene match: 6. From germline, CDR1 is PRHDT and CDR2 FYEKMQ (reference sequence). This CDR3 is 15 amino acids long. The CDR3 protein is CASSLSGTGNQPQHF. CDR3 nucleotides: TGTGCCAGCAGCCTAAGTGGGACAGGGAATCAGCCCCAGCATTTT.

In its sample, this clonotype ranks as large. The chain is built from TRBV7-2 and TRBJ1-1; D gene uncertain. The V gene lost 2 bases and the J gene lost 0 bases, with 13 bases spanning the gap. CDR3 size: 16 residues. Germline CDR1 is SGHTA and CDR2 is FQGNSA. The CDR3 sequence is CASSLISGYLNTEAFF. The DNA for the CDR3 is TGTGCCAGCAGCTTAATCTCTGGATATTTGAACACTGAAGCTTTCTTT.

By its share, this clonotype is medium-sized. The chain is built from TRBV5-6 and TRBJ2-1, with D possibly being TRBD1 (5 bases). The germline V and J ends were trimmed by 1 base and 6 bases, with 11 bases remaining between them. The CDR3 extends over 14 amino acids. Germline V gives CDR1 SGHDT, CDR2 YYEEEE. The CDR3, as DNA: TGTGCCAGCAGCTTGAAATCAGGGCGCAATGAGCAGTTCTTC. Protein: CASSLKSGRNEQFF.

By share, this clonotype counts as large. The chain joins TRBV21-1 to TRBJ1-1; no check of the table's D call, TRBD1, against the DNA was made. TRBV21-1 is flagged as a pseudogene. There are 15 residues in the CDR3. CDR3 protein: CASSNNRASNTEAFF. The CDR3 DNA reads as TGTGCCAGCAGCAATAACAGGGCCTCTAACACTGAAGCTTTCTTT.

Concerning this clonotype: Germline and junction disagree at one end, which may indicate a read error. The chain uses TRBV19 and TRBJ1-1; TRBD1 is a possible D gene (6 bases). The CDR3 is 16 residues long. Germline values: CDR1 LNHDA, CDR2 SQIVND (reference sequence). The chain's CDR3 is CASTNLRGGQNTVAFF. The CDR3 bases are TGTGCCAGTACGAATTTACGCGGGGGGCAAAACACTGTAGCTTTCTTT.

A word on this clonotype: This likely comes from a read error, as the CDR3 has no conserved phenylalanine or tryptophan at its end. No DNA is shown, since the ends of the CDR3 on it are uncertain; the CDR3 is the one TCRdb lists. The gene calls are TRBV7-3 and TRBJ2-6; TRBD1, the D gene given by the table, was not confirmed from the DNA. CDR1 is SGHTA, CDR2 FQGTGA, per germline. Counting both end residues, the CDR3 totals 19 amino acids. CDR3 sequence reads: CASSSSPGFILGGANVLIS.

This clonotype ranks as medium-sized. The V gene is TRBV2, the J gene TRBJ2-2, with no clear D. The CDR3 extends over 13 amino acids. Between the trimmed V and J ends, which lost 10 bases and 7 bases, there was a span of 16 bases. The germline CDR1 and CDR2 sequences are SNHLY and FYNNEI. The CDR3, as DNA: TGTGCCACCTCACCTGGGCTGGGCGGGGAGCTGTTTTTT. Translation gives CATSPGLGGELFF.

This clonotype qualifies as medium-sized. This chain links TRBV25-1 with TRBJ2-7; D call uncertain. This CDR3 has 14 amino acids. V lost 6 bases and J lost 4, with 16 bases in between. Germline V lookup: CDR1 MGHDK, CDR2 SYGVNS. In DNA, the CDR3 is TGTGCCAGCAGGGATCCTCGGACGGTGTACGAGCAGTACTTC. It yields the protein CASRDPRTVYEQYF.

This clonotype ranks as large. The CDR3 loop reads CASSQLVGQVSYGYTF. CDR3 coding DNA: TGTGCCAGCAGCCAATTGGTCGGACAGGTCTCCTATGGCTACACCTTC. V gene TRBV16 combines with J gene TRBJ1-2; 7 bases map to TRBD1. CDR1 KGHSY and CDR2 FQNENV come from the germline V gene. The CDR3 is 16 amino acids. The V segment lost 1 base and the J segment 4 bases; nucleotides outside the gene matches: 9.

This clonotype is termed medium-sized (0.01 to 0.1%). This chain joins TRBV12-3 or TRBV12-4 and TRBJ2-2; weak D call: TRBD1 (8 bases). With 6 bases removed from V and 9 bases from J, the gap between germline ends came to 14 bases. The CDR3 contains 13 residues. Here the CDR3 reads CASRQGGMRELFF. The CDR3 DNA reads TGTGCCAGCAGACAGGGGGGGATGCGGGAGCTGTTTTTT.

This clonotype was observed a few times. The CDR3 nucleotides are TGTGCCAGTAGTATAGACGTAGGTTACGAGCAGTACTTC. Translation gives CASSIDVGYEQYF. The rearrangement links TRBV19 to TRBJ2-7, with D hard to call. V lost 0 bases and J 4 bases, leaving 7 bases between the germline ends. This CDR3 comprises 13 residues. In germline, CDR1 is LNHDA, CDR2 SQIVND (reference sequence).

This clonotype was seen a few times. This chain connects TRBV19 to TRBJ1-2; no clear D. V gave up 3 bases and J gave up 8 bases, with 13 bases separating them. Germline values: CDR1 LNHDA, CDR2 SQIVND (reference sequence). This CDR3 contains 13 residues. This CDR3 is CASSMEYSEGYTF. CDR3 sequence (DNA): TGTGCCAGTAGTATGGAGTACAGCGAAGGCTACACCTTC.

By sample fraction, this clonotype is large. The chain combines TRBV19 with TRBJ2-1; the D is unclear. CDR1 is LNHDA, CDR2 SQIVND, per germline (reference sequence). The CDR3 length is 11 residues. The V gene lost 6 bases and the J gene lost 4 bases, with 4 bases spanning the gap. The CDR3 DNA reads as TGTGCCAGTAGCACATACAATGAGCAGTTCTTC. It specifies CASSTYNEQFF.

Judged by abundance, this clonotype is medium-sized. V is TRBV28 and J is TRBJ2-3; 11 bases match TRBD1. CDR3 length equals 15 residues. CDR1 is MDHEN and CDR2 is SYDVKM in the germline V gene. V shed 7 bases, J shed 3 bases, and the junction held 6 bases outside the gene matches. This chain's CDR3 is CASTPGTGGTDTQYF. In DNA, the CDR3 is TGTGCCAGCACCCCCGGGACAGGGGGAACAGATACGCAGTATTTT.

V and J are TRBV27 and TRBJ2-7; 10 positions agree with TRBD1. The trim removed 4 bases at V and 5 bases at J, leaving 11 bases unmatched. This CDR3 has 16 residues. The germline V gene encodes CDR1 MNHEY and CDR2 SMNVEV (reference sequence). The CDR3 nucleotides read TGTGCCAGCAGTTCCCCCCGGACAGGGGGGCCGGACGAGCAGTACTTC. Translation: CASSSPRTGGPDEQYF.

This clonotype is large in the sample. The chain recombines TRBV19 with TRBJ1-5, with unresolved D. V lost 7 bases and J lost 4, with 17 bases in between. CDR1 LNHDA and CDR2 SQIVND come from the germline V gene (reference sequence). CDR3 length equals 15 residues. In DNA, the CDR3 is TGTGCCAGTAACGACGACGGACTGATAAATCAGCCCCAGCATTTT. It specifies CASNDDGLINQPQHF.

In its sample, this clonotype is large. The V call is TRBV5-1, the J call TRBJ2-7; D unclear. The V and J ends lost 4 bases and 2 bases respectively, with 10 bases between them. CDR3 size: 13 residues. Germline CDR1 is SGHRS and CDR2 is YFSETQ. The CDR3 spells CASSPDTAYEQYF. For the CDR3, the DNA is TGCGCCAGCAGCCCTGACACTGCCTACGAGCAGTACTTC.

Relative to its sample, this clonotype is medium-sized. This sequence joins TRBV11-2 and TRBJ1-4; D gene unclear. CDR1 is SGHAT, CDR2 FQNNGV, per germline. Trimming took off 1 base at V and 6 bases at J, with 6 bases between the two ends. The CDR3 length is 13 residues. The DNA of the CDR3 is TGTGCCAGCAGCTTAGTGCTTCATGAAAAACTGTTTTTT. Its translation: CASSLVLHEKLFF.

About this clonotype itself: A much larger clone differs by one base, so this may be a read error. The chain carries TRBV29-1 and TRBJ2-6, with D unclear. In germline, CDR1 is SQVTM, CDR2 ANQGSEA. Trimming removed 7 bases at V and 4 bases at J, with 14 bases between. This CDR3 contains 14 residues. The CDR3 region is CSADVESGANVLTF. For the CDR3, the DNA is TGCAGCGCTGATGTGGAATCCGGGGCCAACGTCCTGACTTTC.

With regard to this clonotype: This CDR3 fails to terminate in the conserved phenylalanine or tryptophan, so it likely reflects a read error. The J gene is TRBJ1-1, the V gene TRBV7-2; D unresolved. Trimming pared 1 base from V and 3 bases from J, leaving 3 bases between. The CDR3 loop spans 12 amino acids. Germline V CDR1 and CDR2: SGHTA, FQGNSA. The CDR3 bases are TGTGCCAGCAGCTTAGGGTACACTGAAGCTTTCCTT. Its protein product is CASSLGYTEAFL.

V is TRBV19 and J is TRBJ2-1, with D unresolved. This CDR3 is built from 13 residues. Looked up from germline, CDR1 is LNHDA and CDR2 is SQIVND (reference sequence). V was shortened by 5 bases and J by 4 bases, with 9 bases between the two germline ends. Here the CDR3 DNA reads TGTGCCAGTAGTGCCGCCACATACAATGAGCAGTTCTTC. Protein product: CASSAATYNEQFF.

This clonotype is medium-sized within its sample. V usage is TRBV20-1 and J usage is TRBJ1-2; D is unclear. This CDR3 contains 14 residues. Between the trimmed V and J ends, which lost 0 bases and 6 bases, there was a span of 14 bases. CDR1 and CDR2 (germline): DFQATT, SNEGSKA (reference sequence). The CDR3 region has the DNA TGCAGTGCTAGAGATGAGCCCCCAGGCGATGGCTACACCTTC. This codes for CSARDEPPGDGYTF.